The 29 T cell receptor beta chains below were found in one sample sequenced in a study of T cells after yellow fever vaccination. Each CDR3 protein is one row after TCRdb ran MiXCR on the 5' RACE reads. The sample contains a few hundred thousand distinct CDR3 sequences, less than 9.5% of which appear only once. The source material was CD4+ T cells sorted from PBMCs, sampled 5 days after the yellow fever booster vaccination. The receptors were sampled from a man between 18 and 29 years old who received the YFV17D yellow fever vaccine.

The chain joins TRBV7-3 to TRBJ2-3; D not resolved. Germline V gives CDR1 SGHTA, CDR2 FQGTGA. This CDR3 contains 13 residues. The germline V and J ends were trimmed by 5 bases and 2 bases, with 8 bases remaining between them. CDR3: CASSKGYTDTQYF. The CDR3 region has the DNA TGTGCCAGCAGCAAAGGGTACACAGATACGCAGTATTTT.

The chain joins TRBV3-1 to TRBJ2-5, with a possible D match to TRBD2 (6 bases). Germline CDR1 reads LGHDT; CDR2 reads YNNKEL (reference sequence). The CDR3 totals 12 residues. Trimming took 4 bases from V and 7 from J, leaving 10 bases between them. The DNA for the CDR3 is TGTGCCAGCAGCCGGGGGGAAGGGACCCAGTACTTC. Amino acids: CASSRGEGTQYF.

This clonotype came up a few times. V usage is TRBV7-2 and J usage is TRBJ2-5; 7 positions agree with TRBD1. The length of the CDR3 is 17 residues. Germline lookup yields CDR1 SGHTA and CDR2 FQGNSA. Trimming took 1 base from V and 2 from J; bases not matched to a gene: 10. CDR3 region: CASSLVPGGIGQETQYF. In DNA form, the CDR3 reads TGTGCCAGCAGCTTAGTGCCAGGGGGTATAGGTCAAGAGACCCAGTACTTC.

This chain links TRBV6-6 with TRBJ2-2; TRBD2 aligns across 11 bases. V was pared by 7 bases and J by 6 bases, with 7 bases of the junction left unmatched. The CDR3 covers 15 residues. The germline V gene encodes CDR1 MNHNY and CDR2 SVGAGI (reference sequence). This CDR3 is CASILTSGAAGELFF. In nucleotides, the CDR3 is TGTGCCAGCATTCTGACTAGCGGGGCGGCCGGGGAGCTGTTTTTT.

The sample holds a few counts of this clonotype. V and J are TRBV11-3 and TRBJ2-1; D call uncertain. The CDR3 consists of 15 residues. V was cut by 2 bases and J by 7 bases, with 15 bases left in between. Germline V lookup: CDR1 SGHNT, CDR2 YENEEA. CDR3 sequence reads: CASSLRGQTKNEQFF. The CDR3 DNA is TGTGCCAGCAGCTTACGAGGCCAGACAAAAAATGAGCAGTTCTTC.

The chain couples TRBV4-2 to TRBJ1-1, with 10 bases that match TRBD1. CDR1 is LGHNA and CDR2 is YNFKEQ in the germline V gene. The CDR3 consists of 16 residues. Germline trimming cut 1 base from V and 4 bases from J; bases unmatched to any gene: 6. The CDR3 DNA reads as TGTGCCAGCAGCCAAGCGACAGGGGGCTTGTTCACTGAAGCTTTCTTT. Its protein product is CASSQATGGLFTEAFF.

This clonotype appeared a few times. This chain joins TRBV28 and TRBJ1-1; D call uncertain. The CDR3 is 14 amino acids. Trimming removed 5 bases at V and 0 bases at J, with 10 bases between. Germline V lookup: CDR1 MDHEN, CDR2 SYDVKM. CDR3 DNA sequence: TGTGCCAGCAGTACGTTGGTCATGAACACTGAAGCTTTCTTT. Translation: CASSTLVMNTEAFF.

This clonotype was seen a few times. The rearrangement links TRBV4-2 to TRBJ2-1; no reliable D call. This CDR3 spans 12 amino acids. Trimming removed 2 bases from V and 8 bases from J, with 7 bases in between. The germline V gene encodes CDR1 LGHNA and CDR2 YNFKEQ. CDR3 loop: CASSQNIDEQFF. The DNA for the CDR3 is TGTGCCAGCAGCCAAAACATCGATGAGCAGTTCTTC.

The CDR3: CASGGNSGNTIYF. The CDR3 DNA reads TGTGCTAGTGGGGGAAACTCTGGAAACACCATATATTTT. The V gene is TRBV12-5, the J gene TRBJ1-3; D remains ambiguous. V lost 6 bases and J lost 0, with 6 bases in between. Germline values: CDR1 LGHNT, CDR2 FRNRAP. The CDR3 is 13 amino acids.

V usage is TRBV28 and J usage is TRBJ2-4, with 12 bases lining up with TRBD1. The germline V gene encodes CDR1 MDHEN and CDR2 SYDVKM. Trimming took 4 bases from V and 7 from J; bases not matched to a gene: 8. The CDR3 spans 16 residues. CDR3 nucleotides: TGTGCCAGCAGTTCTCCGGGACAGGGGGCGCTGAACATTCAGTACTTC. Translated: CASSSPGQGALNIQYF. Full variable domain (rest looked up from reference TRBV28 and TRBJ2-4): DVKVTQSSRYLVKRTGEKVFLECVQDMDHENMFWYRQDPGLGLRLIYFSYDVKMKEKGDIPEGYSVSREKKERFSLILESASTNQTSMYLCASSSPGQGALNIQYFGAGTRLSVL.

The chain is built from TRBV3-1 and TRBJ1-3; D gene ambiguous. Trimming took off 7 bases at V and 0 bases at J, with 10 bases between the two ends. The CDR3 extends over 14 amino acids. Germline V gene data show CDR1 as LGHDT and CDR2 as YNNKEL (reference sequence). The CDR3 sequence is CASNNGNSGNTIYF. CDR3 sequence (DNA): TGTGCCAGCAACAACGGTAACTCTGGAAACACCATATATTTT.

This clonotype occurred a few times. The DNA for the CDR3 is TGTGCCAGCAGTGAAGACAGGGGGAACACCGGGGAGCTGTTTTTT. Its protein product is CASSEDRGNTGELFF. The chain uses TRBV2 and TRBJ2-2, with 7 bases aligning to TRBD1. J gave up 1 base and V 1 base, and 0 bases lay outside the gene matches. CDR3 length: 15 residues. The germline gives CDR1 SNHLY, CDR2 FYNNEI. Filled out from reference TRBV2 and TRBJ2-2, the complete variable domain reads EPEVTQTPSHQVTQMGQEVILRCVPISNHLYFYWYRQILGQKVEFLVSFYNNEISEKSEIFDDQFSVERPDGSNFTLKIRSTKLEDSAMYFCASSEDRGNTGELFFGEGSRLTVL.

This clonotype was observed at least ten times. This chain connects TRBV9 to TRBJ2-3, with D hard to call. The germline V and J ends were trimmed by 4 bases and 2 bases, with 26 bases remaining between them. The germline V gene encodes CDR1 SGDLS and CDR2 YYNGEE. This CDR3 is built from 19 residues. The CDR3 is CASSPSPIPLGAPTDTQYF. In DNA form, the CDR3 reads TGTGCCAGCAGCCCCAGTCCCATACCCCTCGGTGCGCCCACAGATACGCAGTATTTT. Filled out from reference TRBV9 and TRBJ2-3, the complete variable domain reads DSGVTQTPKHLITATGQRVTLRCSPRSGDLSVYWYQQSLDQGLQFLIQYYNGEERAKGNILERFSAQQFPDLHSELNLSSLELGDSALYFCASSPSPIPLGAPTDTQYFGPGTRLTVL.

This clonotype was seen ten or more times. This sequence joins TRBV15 and TRBJ2-3; 8 bases are a match to TRBD1. V shed 2 bases, J shed 6 bases, and the junction held 7 bases outside the gene matches. CDR1 and CDR2 from the germline V gene are LNHNV and YYDKDF (reference sequence). There are 15 residues in the CDR3. The CDR3 DNA is TGTGCCACCAGCAGACTGGACAGGGCGTCGGATACGCAGTATTTT. Translated: CATSRLDRASDTQYF.

In its sample, this clonotype was seen once. The rearrangement joins TRBV30 to TRBJ2-5, with a tentative D call TRBD2 (6 bases). Deletions cut 3 bases from V and 4 bases from J, with 12 bases between. Germline loops: CDR1 GTSNPN, CDR2 SVGIG (reference sequence). The CDR3 is 13 amino acids. CDR3 in amino acids: CAWRAKGGETQYF. Here the CDR3 DNA reads TGTGCCTGGAGGGCAAAGGGAGGAGAGACCCAGTACTTC. The full variable domain, with the rest looked up from reference TRBV30 and TRBJ2-5, is SQTIHQWPATLVQPVGSPLSLECTVEGTSNPNLYWYRQAAGRGLQLLFYSVGIGQISSEVPQNLSASRPQDRQFILSSKKLLLSDSGFYLCAWRAKGGETQYFGPGTRLLVL.

The DNA for the CDR3 is TGTGCCAGCAGAAATCCGTACAAAAACGAGCAGTACGTC. Translation: CASRNPYKNEQYV. The chain joins TRBV16 to TRBJ2-7; no clear D. V was trimmed by 6 bases and J by 5 bases, leaving 14 bases between them. In germline, CDR1 is KGHSY, CDR2 FQNENV. The CDR3 extends over 13 amino acids.

In this sample, this clonotype turned up a few times. The CDR3 region is CASSSTHGNQPQHF. The CDR3 DNA is TGCGCCAGCAGCTCCACGCATGGCAATCAGCCCCAGCATTTT. The chain joins TRBV4-3 to TRBJ1-5; D gene uncertain. The V and J ends lost 5 bases and 2 bases respectively, with 10 bases between them. The CDR3 contains 14 residues. From germline, CDR1 is LGHNA and CDR2 YSLEER.

This clonotype was seen a few times. This CDR3 reads CASSQGLGATDTQYF. Here the CDR3 DNA reads TGTGCCAGCAGCCAAGGACTCGGGGCCACAGATACGCAGTATTTT. The rearrangement uses TRBV4-2 and TRBJ2-3; D possibly matches TRBD1 or TRBD2 (5 bases each). Germline V gene sequence: CDR1 LGHNA, CDR2 YNFKEQ. CDR3 length: 15 amino acids. Between the trimmed V and J ends, which lost 1 base and 2 bases, there was a span of 10 bases.

This clonotype was observed many times. The CDR3 sequence is CASAPKTGAYEQYV. The CDR3, as DNA: TGTGCCAGCGCCCCGAAGACGGGGGCCTACGAGCAGTACGTC. V and J are TRBV5-6 and TRBJ2-7; TRBD2 might be the D (6 bases). Germline V gene lookup returns CDR1 SGHDT and CDR2 YYEEEE. V lost 7 bases to trimming and J lost 2 bases, with 16 bases between them. This CDR3 is 14 amino acids long.

This clonotype was observed at least ten times. The chain employs TRBV12-3 or TRBV12-4 and TRBJ1-1, with a weak D call TRBD1 (5 bases). V gave up 2 bases and J gave up 0 bases, with 19 bases separating them. The CDR3 is 18 amino acids. CDR3 residues: CASSLLHTWEGLNTEAFF. Here the CDR3 DNA reads TGTGCCAGCAGTTTACTGCACACCTGGGAGGGGCTGAACACTGAAGCTTTCTTT.

The chain links TRBV5-4 to TRBJ2-3; D is unclear. The CDR3 is 15 amino acids. In germline, CDR1 is SGHNT, CDR2 YYREEE (reference sequence). V was trimmed by 4 bases and J by 4 bases, leaving 16 bases between them. CDR3 DNA sequence: TGTGCCAGCAGCACCCGGGCCGAGGTCGCAGATACGCAGTATTTT. Translated: CASSTRAEVADTQYF.

This chain links TRBV12-3 or TRBV12-4 with TRBJ1-6; TRBD1 might be the D (6 bases). V was shortened by 5 bases and J by 8 bases, with 10 bases between the two germline ends. This CDR3 comprises 13 residues. CDR3 in DNA: TGTGCCAGCAGTGGACAGTCGGATTCACCCCTCCACTTT. Translated, it gives CASSGQSDSPLHF.

The chain links TRBV6-5 to TRBJ2-5; 12 nucleotides match TRBD2. From germline, CDR1 is MNHEY and CDR2 SVGAGI. V gave up 6 bases and J gave up 5 bases; unmatched junction bases: 7. This CDR3 is built from 15 residues. DNA for the CDR3: TGTGCCAGCAGCCGGGGACTAGCGGGTTATGAGACCCAGTACTTC. Its translation: CASSRGLAGYETQYF.

The V gene is TRBV11-2, the J gene TRBJ1-1, with a tentative D call TRBD1 (5 bases). This CDR3 is 17 amino acids long. Germline values: CDR1 SGHAT, CDR2 FQNNGV. V lost 5 bases, J lost 0 bases, and 19 bases lay in between. This CDR3 reads CASSPSFRQIMNTEAFF. CDR3 nucleotide sequence: TGTGCCAGCAGCCCCAGCTTTAGACAGATCATGAACACTGAAGCTTTCTTT. Filled out from reference TRBV11-2 and TRBJ1-1, the complete variable domain reads EAGVAQSPRYKIIEKRQSVAFWCNPISGHATLYWYQQILGQGPKLLIQFQNNGVVDDSQLPKDRFSAERLKGVDSTLKIQPAKLEDSAVYLCASSPSFRQIMNTEAFFGQGTRLTVV.

V is TRBV9 and J is TRBJ2-1; 8 positions agree with TRBD2. The trim removed 2 bases at V and 0 bases at J, leaving 4 bases unmatched. The V gene's germline CDR1 is SGDLS and CDR2 YYNGEE. The CDR3 spans 16 residues. In DNA, the CDR3 is TGTGCCAGCAGCGTCTCCGGGACTAGCTCCTACAATGAGCAGTTCTTC. Protein product: CASSVSGTSSYNEQFF.

The chain joins TRBV25-1 to TRBJ2-3; 8 bases match TRBD2. The CDR3 covers 14 residues. The J segment lost 5 bases and the V segment lost 5 bases, leaving 6 bases of the junction unmatched. The germline V gene has CDR1 MGHDK and CDR2 SYGVNS. The CDR3 DNA reads as TGTGCCAGCAGTACCGGGGGGGGACAAGATACGCAGTATTTT. Translating gives CASSTGGGQDTQYF.

The rearrangement joins TRBV6-2 or TRBV6-3 to TRBJ2-3; D unclear. The CDR3 runs 13 residues. Germline lookup yields CDR1 MNHEY and CDR2 SVGEGT. With 1 base removed from V and 1 base from J, the gap between germline ends came to 3 bases. CDR3 amino acids: CASSYWRTDTQYF. DNA of the CDR3: TGTGCCAGCAGTTACTGGCGCACAGATACGCAGTATTTT.

J is TRBJ2-7 and V is TRBV21-1; no check of the table's D call, TRBD2, against the DNA was made. TRBV21-1 represents a pseudogene. This CDR3 region has 14 residues. The CDR3 reads CASSKGRAGYEQYF. The CDR3 nucleotides read TGTGCCAGCAGCAAAGGAAGGGCAGGCTACGAGCAGTACTTC.

This clonotype was recorded a few times. The rearrangement joins TRBV12-3 or TRBV12-4 to TRBJ2-7; perhaps D is TRBD1 or TRBD2 (5 bases each). CDR3 length equals 14 residues. The V and J ends lost 5 bases and 0 bases respectively, with 11 bases between them. The CDR3, as DNA: TGTGCCAGCAGTCGGGACCGTAGCTCCTACGAGCAGTACGTC. Translation gives CASSRDRSSYEQYV.